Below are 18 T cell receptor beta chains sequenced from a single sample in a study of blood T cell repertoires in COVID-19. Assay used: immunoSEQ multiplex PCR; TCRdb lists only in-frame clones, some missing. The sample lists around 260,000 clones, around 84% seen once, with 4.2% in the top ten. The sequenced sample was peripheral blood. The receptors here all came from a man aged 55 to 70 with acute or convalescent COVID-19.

The CDR3: CASSPGQATNEKLFF. The CDR3 nucleotides read TGTGCCAGCAGCCCGGGACAAGCAACTAATGAAAAACTGTTTTTT. The chain couples TRBV5-4 to TRBJ1-4, with a possible D match to TRBD1 (6 bases). The germline V and J ends were trimmed by 4 bases and 0 bases, with 10 bases remaining between them. The CDR3 contains 15 residues. CDR1 is SGHNT, CDR2 YYREEE, per germline (reference sequence).

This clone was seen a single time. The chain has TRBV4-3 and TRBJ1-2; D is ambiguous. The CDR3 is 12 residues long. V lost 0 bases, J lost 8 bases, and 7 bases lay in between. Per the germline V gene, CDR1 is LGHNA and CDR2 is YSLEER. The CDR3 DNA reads TGCGCCAGCAGCCAAGAGTCAGGCGGCTACACCTTC. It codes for CASSQESGGYTF.

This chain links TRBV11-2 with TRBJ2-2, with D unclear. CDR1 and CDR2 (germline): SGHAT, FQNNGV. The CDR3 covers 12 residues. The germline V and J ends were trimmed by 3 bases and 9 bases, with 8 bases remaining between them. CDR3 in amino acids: CASSFHGWELFF. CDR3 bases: TGTGCCAGCAGCTTTCATGGCTGGGAGCTGTTTTTT.

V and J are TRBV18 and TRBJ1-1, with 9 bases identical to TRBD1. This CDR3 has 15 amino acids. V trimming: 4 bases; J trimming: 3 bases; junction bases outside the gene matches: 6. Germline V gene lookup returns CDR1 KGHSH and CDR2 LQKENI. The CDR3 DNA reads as TGTGCCAGCTCACTCTCACAGGGGGCCTACACTGAAGCTTTCTTT. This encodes CASSLSQGAYTEAFF.

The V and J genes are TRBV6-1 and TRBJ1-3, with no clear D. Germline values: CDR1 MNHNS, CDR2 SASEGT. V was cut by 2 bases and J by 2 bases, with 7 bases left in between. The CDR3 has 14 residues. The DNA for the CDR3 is TGTGCCAGCAGTGAAATTACTCCTGGAAACACCATATATTTT. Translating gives CASSEITPGNTIYF.

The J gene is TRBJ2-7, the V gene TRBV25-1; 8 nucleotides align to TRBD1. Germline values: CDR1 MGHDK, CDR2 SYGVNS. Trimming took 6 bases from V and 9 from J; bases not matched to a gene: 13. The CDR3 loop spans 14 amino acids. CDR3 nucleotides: TGTGCCAGCAGCACCGGGACAGGTGGGGTAGGGCAGTACTTC. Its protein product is CASSTGTGGVGQYF.

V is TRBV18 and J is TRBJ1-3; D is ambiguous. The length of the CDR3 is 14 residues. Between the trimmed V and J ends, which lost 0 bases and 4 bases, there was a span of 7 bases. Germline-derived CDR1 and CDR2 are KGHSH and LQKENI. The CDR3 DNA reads TGTGCCAGCTCACCACCCCCCATCGGAAACACCATATATTTT. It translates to CASSPPPIGNTIYF.

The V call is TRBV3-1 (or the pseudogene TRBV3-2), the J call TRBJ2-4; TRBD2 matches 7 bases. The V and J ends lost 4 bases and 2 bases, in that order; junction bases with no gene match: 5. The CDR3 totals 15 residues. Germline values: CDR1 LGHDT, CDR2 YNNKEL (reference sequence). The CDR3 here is CASSRVGGSKNIQYF. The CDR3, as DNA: TGTGCCAGCAGCCGGGTCGGGGGGTCCAAAAACATTCAGTACTTC.

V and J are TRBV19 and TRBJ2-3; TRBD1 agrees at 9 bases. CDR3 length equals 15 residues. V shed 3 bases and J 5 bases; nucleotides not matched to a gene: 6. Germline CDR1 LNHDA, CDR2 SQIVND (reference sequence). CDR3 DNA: TGTGCCAGTAGTATGGTGGGACAGGGTTTAGATACGCAGTATTTT. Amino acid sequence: CASSMVGQGLDTQYF.

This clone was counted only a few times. DNA of the CDR3: TGCGCCAGCAGCCAAGGCCCGATAGGGGGCGAGCAGTACTTC. Translation: CASSQGPIGGEQYF. The V gene is TRBV4-3, the J gene TRBJ2-7, with D possibly matching TRBD1 (6 bases). Germline lookup yields CDR1 LGHNA and CDR2 YSLEER. The ends were cut back, 1 base at V and 6 bases at J, with 13 bases in the middle. There are 14 residues in the CDR3.

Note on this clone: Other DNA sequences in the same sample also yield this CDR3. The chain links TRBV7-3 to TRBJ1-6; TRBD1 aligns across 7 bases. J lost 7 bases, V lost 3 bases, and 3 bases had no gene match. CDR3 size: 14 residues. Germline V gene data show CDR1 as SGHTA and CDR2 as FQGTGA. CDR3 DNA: TGTGCCAGCAGCTTGGGGACAGCAAATTCACCCCTCCACTTT. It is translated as CASSLGTANSPLHF.

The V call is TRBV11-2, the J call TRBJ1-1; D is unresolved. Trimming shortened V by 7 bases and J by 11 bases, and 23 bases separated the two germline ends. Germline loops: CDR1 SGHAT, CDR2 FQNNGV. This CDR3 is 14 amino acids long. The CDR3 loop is CASTPLRLSGSAFF. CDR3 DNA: TGTGCCAGCACCCCTCTCCGTTTGTCCGGGTCGGCTTTCTTT.

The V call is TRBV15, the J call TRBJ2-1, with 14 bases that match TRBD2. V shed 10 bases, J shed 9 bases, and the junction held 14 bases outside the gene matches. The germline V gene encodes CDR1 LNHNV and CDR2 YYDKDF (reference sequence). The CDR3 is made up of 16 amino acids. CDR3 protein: CASQTGLAGAAGEQFF. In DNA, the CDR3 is TGTGCCAGCCAAACGGGACTAGCGGGAGCCGCGGGTGAGCAGTTCTTC.

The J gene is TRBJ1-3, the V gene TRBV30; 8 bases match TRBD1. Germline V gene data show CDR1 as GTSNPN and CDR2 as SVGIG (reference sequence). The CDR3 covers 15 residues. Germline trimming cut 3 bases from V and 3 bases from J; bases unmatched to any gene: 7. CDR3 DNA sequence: TGTGCCTGGAGGCCAGGGGGCGCCGGTGGAAACACCATATATTTT. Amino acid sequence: CAWRPGGAGGNTIYF.

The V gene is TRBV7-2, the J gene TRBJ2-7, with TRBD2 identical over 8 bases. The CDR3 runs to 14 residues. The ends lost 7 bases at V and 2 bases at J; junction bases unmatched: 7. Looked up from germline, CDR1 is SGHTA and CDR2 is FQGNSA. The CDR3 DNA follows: TGTGCCAGCACCCCCGGCGGGGGGACCTACGAGCAGTACTTC. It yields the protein CASTPGGGTYEQYF.

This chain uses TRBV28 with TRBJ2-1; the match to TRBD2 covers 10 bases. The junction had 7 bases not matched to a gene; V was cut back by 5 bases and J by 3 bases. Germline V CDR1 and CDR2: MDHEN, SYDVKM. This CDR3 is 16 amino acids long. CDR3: CASSPSGSGGYNEQFF. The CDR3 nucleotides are TGTGCCAGCAGTCCTAGCGGGAGTGGGGGCTACAATGAGCAGTTCTTC.

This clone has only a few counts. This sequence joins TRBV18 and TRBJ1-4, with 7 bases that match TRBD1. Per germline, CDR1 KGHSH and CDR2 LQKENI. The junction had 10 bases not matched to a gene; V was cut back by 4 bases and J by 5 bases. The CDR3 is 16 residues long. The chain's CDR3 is CASSLGAGTENEKLFF. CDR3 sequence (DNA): TGTGCCAGCTCACTGGGAGCTGGGACAGAAAATGAAAAACTGTTTTTT.

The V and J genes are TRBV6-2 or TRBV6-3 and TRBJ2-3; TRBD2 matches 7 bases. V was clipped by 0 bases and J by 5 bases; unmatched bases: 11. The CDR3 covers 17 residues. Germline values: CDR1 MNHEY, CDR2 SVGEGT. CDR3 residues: CASSYSRGRGSVDTQYF. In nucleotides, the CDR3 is TGTGCCAGCAGTTACTCGCGCGGGAGAGGCTCGGTAGATACGCAGTATTTT.